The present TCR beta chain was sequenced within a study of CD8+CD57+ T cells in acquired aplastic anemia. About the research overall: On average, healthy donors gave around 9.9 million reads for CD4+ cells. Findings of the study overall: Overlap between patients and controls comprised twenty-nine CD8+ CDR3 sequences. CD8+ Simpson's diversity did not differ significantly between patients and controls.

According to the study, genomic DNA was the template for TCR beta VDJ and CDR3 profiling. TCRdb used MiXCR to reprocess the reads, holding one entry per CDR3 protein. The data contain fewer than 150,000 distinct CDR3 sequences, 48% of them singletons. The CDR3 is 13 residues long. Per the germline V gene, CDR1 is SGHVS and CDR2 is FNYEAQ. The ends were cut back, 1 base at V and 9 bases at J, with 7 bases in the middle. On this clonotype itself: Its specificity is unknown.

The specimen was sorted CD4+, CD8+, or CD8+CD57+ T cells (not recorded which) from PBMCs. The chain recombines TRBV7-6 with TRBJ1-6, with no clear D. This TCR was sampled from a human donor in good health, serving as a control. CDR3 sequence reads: CASSLGLGSPLHF. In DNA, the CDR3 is TGTGCCAGCAGCTTAGGTTTGGGTTCACCCCTCCACTTT.